This T cell receptor (beta chain) was captured in a study of cytomegalovirus exposure and HLA in healthy donors (dated by TCRdb to between 2016 and 2019). Study-wide context: An earlier analysis of roughly 610 of the donors reported over 250 Gb of sequence data and roughly 120 million unique TCR beta sequences obtained from 150 million to 200 million T cells. Class I and class II HLA loci were covered by the typing at four-digit resolution. To predict cytomegalovirus infection status, the study combined high-throughput TCR immunosequencing, statistical association of individual TCRs with disease status, and machine learning. An early release that covered fewer than 800 HLA-typed donors contained about 300 gigabases of sequencing data and tens of millions of unique TCR sequences. A later genetic analysis used genome-wide SNP genotypes for about 65% of the 666 donors, treating that subset as a discovery cohort. All discovery cohort repertoires had been generated on a single sequencing platform. Donor age, sex, ethnicity and CMV serostatus were collected together with the repertoire data. In addition to the first cohort of 666 subjects, a separate validation cohort of over 90 different subjects was used. Rather than using new phenotypic data, the later analysis identified candidate immune exposures from TCR beta sequences and from how often those sequences occurred across donors. The genetic ancestry cluster associated with self-reported Caucasian donors included 65% to 90% of the roughly 400 genotyped donors. Using immunosequencing, the study profiled T cell repertoires from 550 to 750 subjects and related those repertoires to cytomegalovirus serostatus. To decide whether each TCR beta V gene segment behaved as functional or pseudogenic, an earlier analysis of several hundred of the donors relied on high-throughput TCR beta sequencing. On average, approximately 250,000 unique TCR beta nucleotide sequences were sequenced per donor among more than 350 genotyped donors of the cohort, with about 19% of those sequences being non-productive. The study aimed to test whether signatures of past pathogen exposure could be identified by cataloging public T cell receptors. Typing coverage differed by locus: A, B, C, DRB1 and DQB1 were typed in roughly 629-630 donors, DQA1 in about 510, DPA1 in around 580, and DPB1 in around 490. Four or five DR-DQ haplotypes were handled as single units for association and clustering, since linkage in the cohort was strong. A later analysis re-analyzed previously published TCR beta repertoires from approximately 700 donors and added high-resolution HLA genotyping to study TCR occurrence patterns.

The cohort comprised some 680 healthy bone marrow donors. At the time of sampling, all cohort members were nominally healthy, though unrecorded immune exposures were likely present. The donor tested CMV seropositive and was one of the 289 seropositive cohort members. Every donor gave a peripheral blood sample, and the peripheral blood mononuclear cells from that sample were used for TCR beta sequencing. The Qiagen DNeasy Blood Extraction Kit was used to extract genomic DNA from the blood cell samples. Beyond this particular receptor, the publication reports: This cohort had only TCR beta chains sequenced, and the lack of alpha or paired-chain data limited which features could be detected. Assigning TCR associations to individual alleles was difficult when HLA alleles, especially DR and DQ, strongly co-occurred. According to a later analysis, parvovirus B19, influenza, CMV and Epstein-Barr virus appeared linked to several top co-occurrence clusters. Around 16 rarely observed V segments, including chromosome 9 orphons, were excluded from the earlier analysis of a few hundred of the donors because counts were too low. While some public TCRs were present in many individuals, most TCR sequences turned up only very rarely across donors. A further reported finding was that TCR beta sequences accurately predicted the HLA-A and HLA-B alleles for most subjects in the first cohort. According to the authors, the approach could potentially be generalized to other disease states and immunological phenotypes. Correlated functional status among segregating V segments might be attributable to linkage disequilibrium, but an unknown experimental factor could not be ruled out. In a later analysis, HLA-associated TCR beta chains were found to be more clonally expanded and to have lower generation probabilities than equally common non-associated chains. The only immune exposure information available for the cohort was CMV serostatus. In a later genetic analysis, fewer N-insertions in productive TCRs were reported among donors in an Asian-associated ancestry cluster than the approximately 710-donor mean. Because the 87-base-pair reads could not distinguish some IMGT-functional V segments, including TRBV6-2 and TRBV6-3, those segments were excluded. The study listed 150 to 200 TCR beta chains as associated with cytomegalovirus. Because HLA typing was unavailable for some donors at each locus, only the typed subset was used in association tests. Most CMV-associated TCR beta chains appeared to be HLA-restricted in a later analysis, and the HLA associations seemed to be driven largely by CMV exposure. An association between a missense DCLRE1C variant and V-gene and J-gene trimming of TCR beta chains was found in a later genetic analysis and replicated in an independent cohort. In a later analysis, the rate of TCR association differed among HLA loci, with DRB1 alleles having the most associated TCRs and HLA-C alleles having the fewest. A group of highly shared sequence variants was considered likely to be a technical artifact of the sequencing pipeline. An earlier analysis of around 540 of the donors showed that most TCR beta V segments appeared in productive rearrangements either about 87% or about 30% of the time, which broadly matched IMGT annotations. A few of the identified cytomegalovirus-associated TCR beta chains were confirmed in vitro to be specific for cytomegalovirus antigens. Presence/absence analyses assumed roughly uniform sequencing depth across donors, an assumption that may not hold. In a later analysis, about 16,000 TCR beta sequences were associated with specific HLA alleles at a false discovery rate of 0.05. In both the original and validation cohorts, the classifier was reported to diagnose cytomegalovirus status with high specificity and sensitivity.

Libraries came from the immunoSEQ multiplex PCR assay. The multiplex PCR relied on a mix of 60 forward primers for TCR Vbeta segments and 13 reverse primers for TCR Jbeta segments. The CDR3 region of rearranged TCR beta genes was amplified from genomic DNA with a multiplex PCR assay. Amplified TCR beta libraries were sequenced as 87-base-pair reads on the Illumina HiSeq System. As for the original processing: In a later analysis, tens of millions of unique TCR beta chains were counted across the roughly 670 repertoires, and roughly 9.9 million of these chains were shared by at least two donors. Raw reads were error-corrected and collapsed into unique sequences with a nearest-neighbor algorithm that merged closely related sequences to remove PCR and sequencing errors. CDR3 sequences were aligned to IMGT reference sequences to assign V, D and J gene segments. For a sequence to be retained, a match of at least six nucleotides to both a V gene segment and a J gene segment was required. A rearrangement counted as productive if the CDR3 had no stop codons and remained in frame with V and J, and every other rearrangement counted as non-productive. Following IMGT convention, CDR3 was defined as the stretch from the second conserved V-encoded cysteine to the conserved J-encoded phenylalanine. Sequences without an unambiguous match to a single V gene segment were excluded from the earlier analysis of several hundred of the donors. In an earlier analysis of approximately 560 of the donors, a V segment was called functional when productive rearrangements were above 56.7%, and segregating when the standard deviation between donors exceeded 5%. To diagnose cytomegalovirus status from the catalog of TCR beta chain sequences, a statistical classification framework was built. In a later analysis, TCR nucleotide sequences were compared against IMGT/GENE-DB human TR gene sequences so that V and J genes could be assigned. A later analysis assigned CDR3 sequences and most-parsimonious VDJ recombination scenarios with the TCRdist pipeline. In a later analysis, each TCR beta chain was defined by its CDR3 amino acid sequence together with its V-gene family, and reads without a unique V-gene family were excluded. A later analysis removed 592 highly shared, low-generation-probability nucleotide sequences to deal with suspected cross-contamination and a sequencing artifact. In a later analysis, a clonal expansion index for each public chain was calculated from normalized within-repertoire ranks of inferred template counts. A later analysis computed generation probabilities with a VDJ recombination model fitted to out-of-frame rearrangements, and checked the results against IGoR. A later analysis scored TCR-TCR, TCR-HLA and TCR-CMV co-occurrence with hypergeometric tests, applying a repertoire-size bias correction to TCR pairs. In a later analysis, false discovery rates were estimated by permuting HLA or CMV assignments 20 times. In a later analysis, co-occurring TCRs were grouped using DBSCAN, with TCRdist sequence similarity added in when clustering inside HLA-allele-positive subsets. Repertoires with fewer than 30,000 or more than 120,000 public chains were left out of co-occurrence clustering, as were five repertoires with anomalous nucleotide sharing. Drawn from immuneACCESS, this table holds only the in-frame rearrangements with V and J called that TCRdb kept. Clones are partly lost; checked studies trace under half to an unresolved V gene and leave the rest unexplained. V, J and clone size reflect that table, while D and trimming were determined from the DNA. The sample table lists about 60,000 clones, around three quarters of them with a count of one. Roughly 21% of the sample comes from the top ten.

The CDR3 starts with the cysteine, ends with the phenylalanine, and has 16 residues. Here the CDR3 DNA is all that survives: 48 bases in frame from base 1. V loses 5 bases of germline sequence and J loses 0 bases, and the interval between the two ends is 16 bases. From the germline V gene, CDR1 is SGHAT and CDR2 is FQNNGV. This clone was seen a few times. The antigen it recognizes is unknown. Nothing much larger sits one base from this clone, and base qualities are not available. Sequenced sample: PBMCs. The rearrangement combines TRBV11-2 with TRBJ1-2; a weak D assignment points to TRBD1 (5 bases agree). The receptor comes from a woman aged 60-75 years in good health and CMV-seropositive. The CDR3 protein: CASSGRGRDTNYGYTF. Read as DNA, the sequence is TGTGCCAGCAGCGGGAGGGGCAGGGATACTAACTATGGCTACACCTTC.